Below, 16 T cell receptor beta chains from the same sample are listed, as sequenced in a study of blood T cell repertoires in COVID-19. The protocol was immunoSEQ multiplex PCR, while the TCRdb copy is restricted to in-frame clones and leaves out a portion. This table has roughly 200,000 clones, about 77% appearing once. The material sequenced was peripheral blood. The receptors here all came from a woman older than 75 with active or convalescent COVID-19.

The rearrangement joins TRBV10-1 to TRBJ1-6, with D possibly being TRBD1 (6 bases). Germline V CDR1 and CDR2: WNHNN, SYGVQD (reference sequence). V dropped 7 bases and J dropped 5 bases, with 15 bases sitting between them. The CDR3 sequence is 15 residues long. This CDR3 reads CASKNKQGNNSPLHF. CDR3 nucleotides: TGCGCCAGCAAAAATAAACAGGGTAATAATTCACCCCTCCACTTT.

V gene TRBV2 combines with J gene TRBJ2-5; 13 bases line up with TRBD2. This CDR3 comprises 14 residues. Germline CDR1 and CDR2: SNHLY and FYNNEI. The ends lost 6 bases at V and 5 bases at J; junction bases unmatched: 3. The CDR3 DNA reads TGTGCCAGCAGGCAGACTAGCGGGGGGGAGACCCAGTACTTC. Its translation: CASRQTSGGETQYF.

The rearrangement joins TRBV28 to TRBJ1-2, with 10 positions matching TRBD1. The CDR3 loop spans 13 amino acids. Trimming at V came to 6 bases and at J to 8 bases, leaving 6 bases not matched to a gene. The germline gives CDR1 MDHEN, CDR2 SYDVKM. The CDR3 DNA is TGTGCCAGCAGCGCCGGGACAGGGGTAGGCTACACCTTC. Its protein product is CASSAGTGVGYTF.

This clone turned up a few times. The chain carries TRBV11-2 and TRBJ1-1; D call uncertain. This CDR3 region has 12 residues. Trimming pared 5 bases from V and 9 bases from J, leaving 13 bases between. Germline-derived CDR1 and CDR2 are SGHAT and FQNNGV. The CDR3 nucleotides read TGTGCCAGCAGCCCGTTTACGGTAAAAGCTTTCTTT. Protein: CASSPFTVKAFF.

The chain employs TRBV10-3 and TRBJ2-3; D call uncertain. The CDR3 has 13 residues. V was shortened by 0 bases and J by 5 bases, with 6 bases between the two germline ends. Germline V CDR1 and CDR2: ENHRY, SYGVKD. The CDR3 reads CAISESPRDTQYF. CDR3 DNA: TGTGCCATCAGTGAGTCCCCCCGAGATACGCAGTATTTT.

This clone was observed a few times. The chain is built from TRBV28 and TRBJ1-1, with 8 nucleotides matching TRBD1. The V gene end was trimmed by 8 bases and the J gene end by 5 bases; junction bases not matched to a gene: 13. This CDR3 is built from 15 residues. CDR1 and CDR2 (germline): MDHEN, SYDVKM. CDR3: CASSSHRGGNTEAFF. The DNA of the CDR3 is TGTGCCAGCTCCTCTCACAGGGGGGGTAATACTGAAGCTTTCTTT.

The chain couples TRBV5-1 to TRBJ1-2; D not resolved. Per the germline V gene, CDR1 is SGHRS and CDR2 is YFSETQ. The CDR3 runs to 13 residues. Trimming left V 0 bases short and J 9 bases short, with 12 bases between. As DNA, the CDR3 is TGCGCCAGCAGCTTGGCGGTAACAGATAGCTACACCTTC. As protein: CASSLAVTDSYTF.

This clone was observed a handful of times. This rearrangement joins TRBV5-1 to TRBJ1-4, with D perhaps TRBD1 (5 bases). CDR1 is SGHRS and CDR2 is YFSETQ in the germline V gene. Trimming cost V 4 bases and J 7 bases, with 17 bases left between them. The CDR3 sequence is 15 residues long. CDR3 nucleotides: TGCGCCAGCAGCCTTCGGGGGACGGATCTTGAAAAACTGTTTTTT. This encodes CASSLRGTDLEKLFF. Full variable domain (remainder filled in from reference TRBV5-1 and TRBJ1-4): KAGVTQTPRYLIKTRGQQVTLSCSPISGHRSVSWYQQTPGQGLQFLFEYFSETQRNKGNFPGRFSGRQFSNSRSEMNVSTLELGDSALYLCASSLRGTDLEKLFFGSGTQLSVL.

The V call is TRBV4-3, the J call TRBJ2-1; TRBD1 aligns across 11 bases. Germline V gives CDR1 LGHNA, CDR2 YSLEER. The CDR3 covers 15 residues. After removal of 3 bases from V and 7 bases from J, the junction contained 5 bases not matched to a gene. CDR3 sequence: CASSHADRGLNEQFF. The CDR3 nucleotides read TGCGCCAGCAGCCACGCGGACAGGGGGCTTAATGAGCAGTTCTTC.

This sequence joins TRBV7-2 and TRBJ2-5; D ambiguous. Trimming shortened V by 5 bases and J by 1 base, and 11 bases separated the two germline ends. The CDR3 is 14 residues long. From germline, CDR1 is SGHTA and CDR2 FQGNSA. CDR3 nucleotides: TGTGCCAGCAGCGAACCACTGCTCCAAGAGACCCAGTACTTC. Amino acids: CASSEPLLQETQYF.

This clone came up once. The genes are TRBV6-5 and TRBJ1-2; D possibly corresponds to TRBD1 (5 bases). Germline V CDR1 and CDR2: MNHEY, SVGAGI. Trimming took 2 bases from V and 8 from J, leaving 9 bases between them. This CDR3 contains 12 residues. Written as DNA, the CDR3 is TGTGCCAGCAGTTACGCGCAGGGCGGCTACACCTTC. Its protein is CASSYAQGGYTF.

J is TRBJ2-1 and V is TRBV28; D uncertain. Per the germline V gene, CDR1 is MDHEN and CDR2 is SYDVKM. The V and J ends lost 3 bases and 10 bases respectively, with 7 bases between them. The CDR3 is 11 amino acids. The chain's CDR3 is CASSFWAEQFF. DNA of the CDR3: TGTGCCAGCAGTTTCTGGGCAGAGCAGTTCTTC.

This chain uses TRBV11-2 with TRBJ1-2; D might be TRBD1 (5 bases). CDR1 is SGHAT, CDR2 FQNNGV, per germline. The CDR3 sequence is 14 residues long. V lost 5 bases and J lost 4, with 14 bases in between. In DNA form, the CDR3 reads TGTGCCAGCAGCCGTGGGGCCCTCTTCTATGGCTACACCTTC. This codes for CASSRGALFYGYTF.

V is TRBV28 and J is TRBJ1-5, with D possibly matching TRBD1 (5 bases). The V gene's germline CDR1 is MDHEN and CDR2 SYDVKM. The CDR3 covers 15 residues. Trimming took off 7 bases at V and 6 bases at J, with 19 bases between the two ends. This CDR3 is CASTLPGNVRQPQHF. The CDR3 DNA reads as TGTGCCAGCACACTCCCAGGGAACGTCCGTCAGCCCCAGCATTTT.

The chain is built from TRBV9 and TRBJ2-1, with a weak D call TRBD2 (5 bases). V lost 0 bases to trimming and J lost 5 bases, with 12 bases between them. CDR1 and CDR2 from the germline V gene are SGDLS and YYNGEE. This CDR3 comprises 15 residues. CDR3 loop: CASSVVPSGNNEQFF. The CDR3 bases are TGTGCCAGCAGCGTAGTGCCCAGCGGAAACAATGAGCAGTTCTTC.

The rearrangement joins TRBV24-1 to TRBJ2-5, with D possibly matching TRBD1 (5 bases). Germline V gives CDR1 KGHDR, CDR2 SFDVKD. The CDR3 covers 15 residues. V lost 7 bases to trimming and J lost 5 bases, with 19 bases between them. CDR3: CATSWGTGGRETQYF. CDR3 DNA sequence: TGTGCCACCAGCTGGGGCACAGGCGGACGGGAGACCCAGTACTTC.